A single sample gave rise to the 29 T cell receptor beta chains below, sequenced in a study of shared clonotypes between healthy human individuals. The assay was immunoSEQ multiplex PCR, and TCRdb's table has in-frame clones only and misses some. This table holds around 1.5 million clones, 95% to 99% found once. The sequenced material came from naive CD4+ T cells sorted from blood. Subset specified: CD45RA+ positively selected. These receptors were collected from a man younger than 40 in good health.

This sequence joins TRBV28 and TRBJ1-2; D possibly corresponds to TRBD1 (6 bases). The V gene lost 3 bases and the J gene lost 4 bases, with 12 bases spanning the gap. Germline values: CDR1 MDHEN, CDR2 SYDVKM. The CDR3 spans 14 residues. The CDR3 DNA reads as TGTGCCAGCAGTTTGGGCAGGGGCCCCTATGGCTACACCTTC. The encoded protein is CASSLGRGPYGYTF.

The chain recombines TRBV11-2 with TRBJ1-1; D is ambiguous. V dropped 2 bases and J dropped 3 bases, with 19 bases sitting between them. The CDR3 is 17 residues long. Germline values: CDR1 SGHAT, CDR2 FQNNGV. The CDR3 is CASSLSLVGLKYTEAFF. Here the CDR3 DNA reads TGTGCCAGCAGCTTATCCCTCGTGGGCCTAAAGTACACTGAAGCTTTCTTT.

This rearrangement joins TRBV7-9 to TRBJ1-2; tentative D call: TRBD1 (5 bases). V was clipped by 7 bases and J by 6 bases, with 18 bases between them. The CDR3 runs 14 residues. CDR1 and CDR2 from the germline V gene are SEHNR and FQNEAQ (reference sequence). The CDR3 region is CASTRVPTGDGYTF. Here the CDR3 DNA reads TGTGCCAGCACCCGAGTACCGACGGGGGATGGCTACACCTTC.

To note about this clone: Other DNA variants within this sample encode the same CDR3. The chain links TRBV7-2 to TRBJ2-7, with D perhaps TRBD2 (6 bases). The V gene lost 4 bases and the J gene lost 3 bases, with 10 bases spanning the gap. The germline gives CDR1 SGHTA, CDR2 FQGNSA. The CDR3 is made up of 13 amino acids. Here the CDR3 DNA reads TGTGCCAGCAGCTCAAGGGGAGGCTACGAGCAGTACTTC. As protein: CASSSRGGYEQYF.

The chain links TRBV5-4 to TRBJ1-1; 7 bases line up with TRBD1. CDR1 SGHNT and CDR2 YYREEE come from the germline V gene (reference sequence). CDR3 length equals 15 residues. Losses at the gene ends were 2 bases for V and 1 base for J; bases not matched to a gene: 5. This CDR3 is CASSFPTGENTEAFF. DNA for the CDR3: TGTGCCAGCAGCTTTCCTACAGGGGAGAACACTGAAGCTTTCTTT.

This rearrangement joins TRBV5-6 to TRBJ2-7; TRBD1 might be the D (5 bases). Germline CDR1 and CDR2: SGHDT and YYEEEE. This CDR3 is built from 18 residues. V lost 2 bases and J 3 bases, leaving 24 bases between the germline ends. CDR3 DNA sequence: TGTGCCAGCAGCTTTCTTTCGGATCGGACAAAAAAACTCTACGAGCAGTACTTC. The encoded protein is CASSFLSDRTKKLYEQYF.

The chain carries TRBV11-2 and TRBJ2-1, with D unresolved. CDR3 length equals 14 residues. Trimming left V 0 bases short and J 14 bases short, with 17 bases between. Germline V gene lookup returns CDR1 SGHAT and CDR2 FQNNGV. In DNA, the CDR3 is TGTGCCAGCAGCTTAGATTTGGTTGGAGTTCGGGAGTTCTTC. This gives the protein CASSLDLVGVREFF.

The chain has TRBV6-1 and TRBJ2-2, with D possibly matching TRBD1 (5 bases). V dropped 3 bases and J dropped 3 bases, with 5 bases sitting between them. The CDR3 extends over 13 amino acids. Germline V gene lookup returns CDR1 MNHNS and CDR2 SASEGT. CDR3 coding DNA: TGTGCCAGCAGTGACAGGGACACCGGGGAGCTGTTTTTT. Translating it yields CASSDRDTGELFF.

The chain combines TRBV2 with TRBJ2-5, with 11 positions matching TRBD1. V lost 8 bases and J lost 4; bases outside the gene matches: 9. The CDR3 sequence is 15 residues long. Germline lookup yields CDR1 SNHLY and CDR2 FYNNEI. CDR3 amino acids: CASHFLGTGGETQYF. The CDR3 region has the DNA TGTGCCAGCCATTTCCTCGGGACAGGGGGAGAGACCCAGTACTTC.

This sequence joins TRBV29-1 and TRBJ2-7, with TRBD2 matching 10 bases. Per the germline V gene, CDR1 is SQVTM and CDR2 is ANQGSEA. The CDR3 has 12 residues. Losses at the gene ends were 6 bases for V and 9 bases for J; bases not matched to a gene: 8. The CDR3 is CSVLAGRSVQYF. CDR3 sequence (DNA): TGCAGCGTACTAGCGGGAAGGTCGGTGCAGTACTTC.

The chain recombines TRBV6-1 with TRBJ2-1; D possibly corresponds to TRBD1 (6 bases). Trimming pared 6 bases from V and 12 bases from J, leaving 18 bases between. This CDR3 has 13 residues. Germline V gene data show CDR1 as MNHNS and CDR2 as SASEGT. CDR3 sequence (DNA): TGTGCCAGCAGAAAGACAGGCCCAGCTGGGCAGTTCTTC. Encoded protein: CASRKTGPAGQFF.

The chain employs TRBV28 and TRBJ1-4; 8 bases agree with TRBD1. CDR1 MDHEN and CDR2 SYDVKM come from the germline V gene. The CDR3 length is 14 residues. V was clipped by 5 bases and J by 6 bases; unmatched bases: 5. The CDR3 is CASSQGQVDEKLFF. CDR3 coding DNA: TGTGCCAGCAGTCAGGGACAGGTTGATGAAAAACTGTTTTTT.

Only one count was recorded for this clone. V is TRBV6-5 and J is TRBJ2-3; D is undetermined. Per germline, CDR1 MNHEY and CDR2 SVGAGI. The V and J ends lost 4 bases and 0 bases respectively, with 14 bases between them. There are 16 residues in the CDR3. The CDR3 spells CASSSPSRRSTDTQYF. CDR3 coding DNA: TGTGCCAGCAGTTCCCCCTCGAGGAGAAGCACAGATACGCAGTATTTT.

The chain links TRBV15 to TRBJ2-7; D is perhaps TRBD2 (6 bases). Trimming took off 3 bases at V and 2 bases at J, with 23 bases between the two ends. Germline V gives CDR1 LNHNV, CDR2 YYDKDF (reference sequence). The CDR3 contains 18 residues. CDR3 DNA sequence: TGTGCCACCAGCAGGGCCGGTAGACTAGGATCACCCGCCTACGAGCAGTACTTC. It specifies CATSRAGRLGSPAYEQYF.

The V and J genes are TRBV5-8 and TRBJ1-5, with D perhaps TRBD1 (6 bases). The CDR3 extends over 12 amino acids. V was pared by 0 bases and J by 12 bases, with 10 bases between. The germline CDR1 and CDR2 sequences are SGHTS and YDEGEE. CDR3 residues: CASSLERGIQHF. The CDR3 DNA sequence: TGTGCCAGCAGCTTGGAGAGGGGGATCCAGCATTTT. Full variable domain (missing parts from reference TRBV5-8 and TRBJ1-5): EAGVTQSPTHLIKTRGQQATLRCSPISGHTSVYWYQQALGLGLQFLLWYDEGEERNRGNFPPRFSGRQFPNYSSELNVNALELEDSALYLCASSLERGIQHFGDGTRLSIL.

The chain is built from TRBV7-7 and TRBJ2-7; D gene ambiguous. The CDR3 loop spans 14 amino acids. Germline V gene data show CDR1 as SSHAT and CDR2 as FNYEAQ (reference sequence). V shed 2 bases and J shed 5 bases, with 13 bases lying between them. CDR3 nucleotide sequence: TGTGCCAGCAGCTTAACAATCTACTCGGACGAGCAGTACTTC. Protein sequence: CASSLTIYSDEQYF.

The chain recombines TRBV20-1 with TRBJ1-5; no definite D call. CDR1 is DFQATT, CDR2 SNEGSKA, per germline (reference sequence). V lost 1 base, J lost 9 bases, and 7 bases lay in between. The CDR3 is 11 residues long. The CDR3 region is CSARVGAPQHF. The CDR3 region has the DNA TGCAGTGCTAGAGTGGGAGCGCCCCAGCATTTT.

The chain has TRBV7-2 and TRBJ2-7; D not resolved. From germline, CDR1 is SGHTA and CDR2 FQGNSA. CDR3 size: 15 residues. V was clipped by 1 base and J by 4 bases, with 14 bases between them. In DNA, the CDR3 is TGTGCCAGCAGCTTAGTGACCCCTTTGAAGTACGAGCAGTACTTC. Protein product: CASSLVTPLKYEQYF. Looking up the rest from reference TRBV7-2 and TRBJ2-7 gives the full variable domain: GAGVSQSPSNKVTEKGKDVELRCDPISGHTALYWYRQSLGQGLEFLIYFQGNSAPDKSGLPSDRFSAERTGGSVSTLTIQRTQQEDSAVYLCASSLVTPLKYEQYFGPGTRLTVT.

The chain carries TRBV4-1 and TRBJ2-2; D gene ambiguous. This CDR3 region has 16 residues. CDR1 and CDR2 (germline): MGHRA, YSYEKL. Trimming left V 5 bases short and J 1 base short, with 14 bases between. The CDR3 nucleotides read TGCGCCAGCAGCTCCTTGGGGTGGGAGAACACCGGGGAGCTGTTTTTT. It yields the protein CASSSLGWENTGELFF.

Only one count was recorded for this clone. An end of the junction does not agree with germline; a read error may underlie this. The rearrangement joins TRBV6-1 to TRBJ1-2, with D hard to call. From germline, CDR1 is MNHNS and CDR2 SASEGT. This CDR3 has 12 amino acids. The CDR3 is CASSEATGPGLF. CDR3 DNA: TGTGCCAGCAGTGAAGCTACGGGCCCCGGACTCTTC.

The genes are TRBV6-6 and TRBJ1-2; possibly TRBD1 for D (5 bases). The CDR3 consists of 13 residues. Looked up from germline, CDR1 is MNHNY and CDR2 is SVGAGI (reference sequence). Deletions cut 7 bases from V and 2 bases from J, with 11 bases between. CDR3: CASIFGGNYGYTF. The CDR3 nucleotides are TGTGCCAGCATTTTCGGGGGGAACTATGGCTACACCTTC.

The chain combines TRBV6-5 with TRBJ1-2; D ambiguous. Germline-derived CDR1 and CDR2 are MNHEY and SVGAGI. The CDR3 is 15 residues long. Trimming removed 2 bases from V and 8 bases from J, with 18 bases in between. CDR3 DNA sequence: TGTGCCAGCAGTTACGGCGAGGACCGCGGAAAGGGCTACACCTTC. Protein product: CASSYGEDRGKGYTF.

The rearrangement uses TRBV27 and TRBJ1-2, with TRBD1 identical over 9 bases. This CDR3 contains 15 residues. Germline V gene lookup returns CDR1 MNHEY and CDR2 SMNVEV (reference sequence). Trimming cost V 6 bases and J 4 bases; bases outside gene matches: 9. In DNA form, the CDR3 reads TGTGCCAGCAGGTCTTCCGGGACAGGGAGCTATGGCTACACCTTC. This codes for CASRSSGTGSYGYTF.

CDR3 residues: CAIRKAGELETQYF. CDR3 coding DNA: TGTGCCATCAGGAAAGCGGGAGAGTTGGAGACCCAGTACTTC. The chain uses TRBV10-3 and TRBJ2-5; 8 bases map to TRBD2. CDR3 length: 14 residues. Germline V gene data show CDR1 as ENHRY and CDR2 as SYGVKD. V lost 6 bases to trimming and J lost 5 bases; unmatched junction nucleotides: 8.

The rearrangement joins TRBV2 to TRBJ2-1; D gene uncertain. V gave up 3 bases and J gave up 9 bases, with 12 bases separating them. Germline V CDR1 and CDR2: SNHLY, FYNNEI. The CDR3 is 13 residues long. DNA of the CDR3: TGTGCCAGCAGTGAGGATATACTCACTGAGCAGTTCTTC. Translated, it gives CASSEDILTEQFF.

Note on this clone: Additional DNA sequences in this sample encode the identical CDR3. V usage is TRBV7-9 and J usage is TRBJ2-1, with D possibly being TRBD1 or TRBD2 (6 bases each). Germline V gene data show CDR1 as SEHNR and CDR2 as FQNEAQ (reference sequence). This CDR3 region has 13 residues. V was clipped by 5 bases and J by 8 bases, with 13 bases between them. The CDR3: CASSPRGGDEQFF. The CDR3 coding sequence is TGTGCCAGCAGCCCCAGGGGCGGGGATGAGCAGTTCTTC.

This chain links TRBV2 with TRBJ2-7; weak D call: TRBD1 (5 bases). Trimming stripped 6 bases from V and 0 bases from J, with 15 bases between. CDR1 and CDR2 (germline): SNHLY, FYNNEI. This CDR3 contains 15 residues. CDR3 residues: CASSAERGVSYEQYF. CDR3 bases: TGTGCCAGCAGCGCGGAAAGGGGCGTCTCCTACGAGCAGTACTTC. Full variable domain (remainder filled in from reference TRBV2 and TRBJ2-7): EPEVTQTPSHQVTQMGQEVILRCVPISNHLYFYWYRQILGQKVEFLVSFYNNEISEKSEIFDDQFSVERPDGSNFTLKIRSTKLEDSAMYFCASSAERGVSYEQYFGPGTRLTVT.

This chain's CDR3 is CASSHFRANYGYTF. In DNA, the CDR3 is TGTGCCAGCAGCCACTTTAGGGCTAACTATGGCTACACCTTC. The J gene is TRBJ1-2, the V gene TRBV7-9, with D unclear. The CDR3 covers 14 residues. Germline-derived CDR1 and CDR2 are SEHNR and FQNEAQ (reference sequence). Trimming cost V 5 bases and J 0 bases, with 10 bases left between them.

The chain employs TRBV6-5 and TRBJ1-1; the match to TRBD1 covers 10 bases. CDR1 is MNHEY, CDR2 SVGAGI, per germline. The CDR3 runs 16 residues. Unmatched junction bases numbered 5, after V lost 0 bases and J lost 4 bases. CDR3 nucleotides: TGTGCCAGCAGTTACTCGAGGGACAGGGGATTCACTGAAGCTTTCTTT. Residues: CASSYSRDRGFTEAFF.